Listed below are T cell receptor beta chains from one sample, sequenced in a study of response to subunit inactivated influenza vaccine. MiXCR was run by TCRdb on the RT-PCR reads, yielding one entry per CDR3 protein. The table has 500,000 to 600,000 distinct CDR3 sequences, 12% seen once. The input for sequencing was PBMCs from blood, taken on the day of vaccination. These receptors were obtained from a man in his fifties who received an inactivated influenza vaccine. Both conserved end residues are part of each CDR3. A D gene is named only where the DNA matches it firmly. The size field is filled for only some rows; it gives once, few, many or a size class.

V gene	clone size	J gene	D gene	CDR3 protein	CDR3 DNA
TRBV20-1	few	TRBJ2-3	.	CSARRVTDTQYF	TGCAGTGCTAGACGCGTCACAGATACGCAGTATTTT
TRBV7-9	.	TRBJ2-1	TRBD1	CASSLEDRDSYNEQFF	TGTGCCAGCAGCTTGGAGGACAGGGACTCCTACAATGAGCAGTTCTTC
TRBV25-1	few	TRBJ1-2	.	CASSESVYGYTF	TGTGCCAGCAGTGAATCTGTATATGGCTACACCTTC
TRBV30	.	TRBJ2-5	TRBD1	CAWSRGYQETQYF	TGTGCCTGGAGCAGGGGGTACCAAGAGACCCAGTACTTC
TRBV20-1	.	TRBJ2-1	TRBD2	CSAISSKGLAGPWGEQFF	TGCAGTGCTATCTCCTCCAAAGGACTAGCGGGCCCCTGGGGTGAGCAGTTCTTC
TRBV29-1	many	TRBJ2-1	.	CSASGALGEQFF	TGCAGCGCCTCAGGGGCGTTGGGTGAGCAGTTCTTC
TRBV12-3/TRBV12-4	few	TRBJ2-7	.	CASSFAQGPLSEQYF	TGTGCCAGCAGTTTCGCACAGGGACCGTTAAGCGAGCAGTACTTC
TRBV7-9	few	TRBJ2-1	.	CASSFSRAYNEQFF	TGTGCCAGCAGCTTCTCGAGGGCCTACAATGAGCAGTTCTTC
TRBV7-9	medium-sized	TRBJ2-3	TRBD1	CASSLRDREKNTQYF	TGTGCCAGCAGCTTAAGGGACAGGGAAAAGAATACGCAGTATTTT
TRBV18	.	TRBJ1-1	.	CASSPGMGNTEAFF	TGTGCCAGCTCACCAGGGATGGGGAACACTGAAGCTTTCTTT